This T cell receptor beta chain was documented in a study of T cell changes during pregnancy in multiple sclerosis. Measured with immunoSEQ multiplex PCR; TCRdb has only the in-frame clones, and not every one. The sample shows roughly 65,000 clones, more than 75% of them seen only once. Germline values: CDR1 SGHAT, CDR2 FQNNGV. V shed 0 bases and J 2 bases; nucleotides not matched to a gene: 13. This CDR3 region has 18 residues. The clonotype originates from a female donor in good health, enrolled as a control in a pregnancy study. This chain links TRBV11-2 with TRBJ2-7; 7 nucleotides line up with TRBD1. The sequencing here drew on peripheral blood, taken in the third trimester of pregnancy. The CDR3 DNA reads TGTGCCAGCAGCTTAGATGCCCCACGAGGGACAGTTACCTACGAGCAGTACTTC. Protein sequence: CASSLDAPRGTVTYEQYF.